This T cell receptor (beta chain) derives from a study of cytomegalovirus exposure and HLA in healthy donors. Whole-study context: Unique TCR beta sequences numbering approximately 120 million came from 150 million to 200 million T cells in an earlier analysis.

This CDR3 is 15 amino acids long. Per germline, CDR1 SGHDN and CDR2 FVKESK. Unmatched junction bases numbered 6, after V lost 4 bases and J lost 3 bases. The PCR ran on 60 Vbeta and 13 Jbeta primers. The method was immunoSEQ multiplex PCR; TCRdb's version includes in-frame clones alone and lacks a portion of them. The table shows approximately 110,000 clones, with 82% occurring only once. V usage is TRBV14 and J usage is TRBJ2-7; 10 positions match TRBD2. The clonotype comes from a woman younger than 30 in good health and CMV-seronegative. The sample was PBMCs. This chain's CDR3 is CASSPGLATVYEQYF. The CDR3 bases are TGTGCCAGCAGCCCGGGACTAGCGACGGTCTACGAGCAGTACTTC.